The next 30 T cell receptor beta chains were all read from a single sample in a study of T cells after yellow fever vaccination. TCRdb analysed the 5' RACE reads with MiXCR anew, one entry per CDR3 protein. The sample carries some 350,000 distinct CDR3 sequences, approximately 6% recorded once. The input for sequencing was PBMCs, taken 5 days after the yellow fever booster vaccination. The receptor source for this set is a man aged 30 to 39 who received the YFV17D yellow fever vaccine.

About this clonotype: Compared with germline, one end of the junction differs, possibly owing to a read error. The chain joins TRBV7-2 to TRBJ2-7; D might be TRBD1 (5 bases). Germline-derived CDR1 and CDR2 are SGHTA and FQGNSA. The CDR3 loop spans 14 amino acids. In nucleotides, the CDR3 is TGTGCCAGCAGATTAGAAATTTACAGGAGCGAGCAGTACTTC. It specifies CASRLEIYRSEQYF.

The chain carries TRBV5-4 and TRBJ2-2; a possible D gene is TRBD2 (6 bases). CDR1 and CDR2 (germline): SGHNT, YYREEE (reference sequence). The V and J ends lost 10 bases and 4 bases respectively, with 11 bases between them. The CDR3 length is 12 residues. As DNA, the CDR3 is TGTGCCTGCCGGGAGCTCACCGGGGAGCTGTTTTTT. Protein: CACRELTGELFF.

Here the CDR3 DNA reads TGTGCCAGCAGTTTAGCTCACGGTGGGGACGAGCAGTACTTC. Translating it yields CASSLAHGGDEQYF. This chain connects TRBV27 to TRBJ2-7; unclear D gene. The CDR3 contains 14 residues. The V gene's germline CDR1 is MNHEY and CDR2 SMNVEV (reference sequence). V lost 2 bases, J lost 5 bases, and 13 bases lay in between.

This clonotype was found many times. This chain connects TRBV4-3 to TRBJ2-1; D not resolved. This CDR3 is built from 15 residues. Germline V gives CDR1 LGHNA, CDR2 YSLEER. Trimming shortened V by 5 bases and J by 5 bases, and 16 bases separated the two germline ends. CDR3 loop: CASSSDTHTNNEQFF. The CDR3 nucleotides are TGCGCCAGCAGCTCCGACACTCACACCAACAATGAGCAGTTCTTC.

The table lists this clonotype with a few counts. The rearrangement joins TRBV5-5 to TRBJ2-1; the D gene could be TRBD1 or TRBD2 (5 bases each). CDR1 and CDR2 from the germline V gene are SGHKS and YYEKEE (reference sequence). The CDR3 loop spans 14 amino acids. Trimming removed 0 bases from V and 4 bases from J, with 8 bases in between. The CDR3 DNA reads TGTGCCAGCAGCTTGGTGGGGGATTACAATGAGCAGTTCTTC. This codes for CASSLVGDYNEQFF.

The chain links TRBV23-1 to TRBJ2-7; D uncertain. TRBV23-1 qualifies as an ORF whose function is uncertain. The germline V and J ends were trimmed by 0 bases and 0 bases, with 6 bases remaining between them. CDR3 size: 14 residues. The CDR3 DNA reads TGCGCCAGCAGTCAATCGGGCGGCTCCTACGAGCAGTACTTC. Protein: CASSQSGGSYEQYF.

The table lists this clonotype with many counts. Here the CDR3 DNA reads TGCAGTGCTAGAAATAGCGGTAGCACAGATACGCAGTATTTT. It translates to CSARNSGSTDTQYF. The J gene is TRBJ2-3, the V gene TRBV20-1, with a weak D call TRBD2 (6 bases). The CDR3 covers 14 residues. Per germline, CDR1 DFQATT and CDR2 SNEGSKA (reference sequence). The V and J ends lost 2 bases and 0 bases respectively, with 9 bases between them.

There are a few counts of this clonotype. The chain recombines TRBV12-3 or TRBV12-4 with TRBJ2-1; D remains ambiguous. V was cut by 6 bases and J by 4 bases, with 10 bases left in between. This CDR3 is 13 amino acids long. CDR3 sequence reads: CASSFKGYNEQFF. The CDR3 nucleotides read TGTGCCAGCAGCTTCAAAGGGTACAATGAGCAGTTCTTC.

This clonotype was counted a few times. J is TRBJ2-1 and V is TRBV20-1, with 12 bases identical to TRBD2. This CDR3 has 16 residues. The V gene's germline CDR1 is DFQATT and CDR2 SNEGSKA (reference sequence). V trimming: 8 bases; J trimming: 2 bases; junction bases outside the gene matches: 10. The CDR3 DNA follows: TGCAGTCAGGGACTAGCGGGTGCTGCCGCCTACAATGAGCAGTTCTTC. Translated, it gives CSQGLAGAAAYNEQFF.

The J gene is TRBJ2-2, the V gene TRBV9; D perhaps matches TRBD2 (6 bases). The length of the CDR3 is 16 residues. Trimming took 1 base from V and 3 from J, leaving 13 bases between them. From germline, CDR1 is SGDLS and CDR2 YYNGEE. DNA for the CDR3: TGTGCCAGCAGCGTAAGGAACGGGAGAGACACCGGGGAGCTGTTTTTT. It is translated as CASSVRNGRDTGELFF.

This clonotype was observed at least ten times. V usage is TRBV5-1 and J usage is TRBJ2-5, with D possibly called TRBD1 or TRBD2 (5 bases each). The germline CDR1 and CDR2 sequences are SGHRS and YFSETQ. The CDR3 contains 14 residues. V shed 5 bases and J shed 2 bases, with 13 bases lying between them. CDR3 DNA: TGCGCCAGCAGGCCTCCGGGACCGCAAGAGACCCAGTACTTC. Translating gives CASRPPGPQETQYF.

This clonotype has a count of ten or more. This rearrangement joins TRBV7-6 to TRBJ2-5, with TRBD2 matching 7 bases. The CDR3 totals 14 residues. The germline V gene has CDR1 SGHVS and CDR2 FNYEAQ. With V trimmed by 4 bases and J by 6 bases, 8 bases remained unmatched. CDR3 bases: TGTGCCAGCAGCTGGATCAGGGAGGGAAAGACCCAGTACTTC. Amino acids: CASSWIREGKTQYF.

This clonotype has a count of ten or more. This CDR3 reads CSGENRGQGRNEQFF. The CDR3 nucleotides read TGCAGTGGCGAAAACAGGGGGCAGGGCCGCAATGAGCAGTTCTTC. V is TRBV20-1 and J is TRBJ2-1, with 9 bases that match TRBD1. Germline CDR1 reads DFQATT; CDR2 reads SNEGSKA (reference sequence). This CDR3 has 15 amino acids. V gave up 7 bases and J gave up 6 bases; unmatched junction bases: 13.

The chain combines TRBV2 with TRBJ2-2; D is perhaps TRBD1 (6 bases). Looked up from germline, CDR1 is SNHLY and CDR2 is FYNNEI. The V gene lost 6 bases and the J gene lost 9 bases, with 20 bases spanning the gap. The CDR3 has 15 amino acids. The DNA for the CDR3 is TGTGCCAGCAGGGCATCCGACAGGACTCTCTGGGAGCTGTTTTTT. The encoded protein is CASRASDRTLWELFF.

The V and J genes are TRBV20-1 and TRBJ2-1; 8 nucleotides line up with TRBD2. The germline V gene has CDR1 DFQATT and CDR2 SNEGSKA (reference sequence). CDR3 length equals 14 residues. The V gene end was trimmed by 1 base and the J gene end by 10 bases; junction bases not matched to a gene: 9. The CDR3 nucleotides are TGCAGTGCTAGAGTCAGCGGGGGTACCGTGGAGCAGTTCTTC. This codes for CSARVSGGTVEQFF.

This clonotype was seen only a few times. The V call is TRBV5-1, the J call TRBJ2-1, with a tentative D call TRBD2 (6 bases). The V and J ends lost 3 bases and 0 bases respectively, with 7 bases between them. The CDR3 contains 14 residues. Germline values: CDR1 SGHRS, CDR2 YFSETQ. CDR3 residues: CASSWDSSYNEQFF. The CDR3 DNA follows: TGCGCCAGCAGCTGGGACTCCTCCTACAATGAGCAGTTCTTC.

The chain carries TRBV7-6 and TRBJ2-6; D gene unclear. The CDR3 is 16 residues long. V lost 2 bases, J lost 4 bases, and 12 bases lay in between. Germline values: CDR1 SGHVS, CDR2 FNYEAQ. The CDR3 here is CASSLMAPTGANVLTF. CDR3 nucleotides: TGTGCCAGCAGCTTAATGGCCCCGACGGGGGCCAACGTCCTGACTTTC.

This clonotype was observed a handful of times. The chain recombines TRBV12-5 with TRBJ2-3; 9 positions match TRBD2. The CDR3 loop spans 15 amino acids. The trim removed 3 bases at V and 1 base at J, leaving 2 bases unmatched. Per germline, CDR1 LGHNT and CDR2 FRNRAP. The CDR3 coding sequence is TGTGCTAGTGGTTTTATAGCGGGAGGCACAGATACGCAGTATTTT. This translates into CASGFIAGGTDTQYF.

This clonotype was counted ten times or more. One end of the junction fails to match germline, which may point to a read error. This chain links TRBV27 with TRBJ2-5; no reliable D call. CDR3 length: 8 amino acids. CDR1 MNHEY and CDR2 SMNVEV come from the germline V gene (reference sequence). The CDR3 is CASSLKTF. The CDR3 nucleotides read TGTGCCAGCAGTTTAAAGACATTC.

This clonotype was detected ten times or more. This chain uses TRBV19 with TRBJ2-1; 8 bases agree with TRBD2. CDR3 length: 13 amino acids. Looked up from germline, CDR1 is LNHDA and CDR2 is SQIVND (reference sequence). J was trimmed by 3 bases and V by 7 bases; bases with no gene match: 2. This CDR3 is CASMREDYNEQFF. DNA for the CDR3: TGTGCCAGTATGCGGGAGGACTACAATGAGCAGTTCTTC.

In its sample, this clonotype was seen many times. The chain links TRBV6-5 to TRBJ2-1; D is perhaps TRBD1 (6 bases). There are 13 residues in the CDR3. The germline V and J ends were trimmed by 2 bases and 10 bases, with 12 bases remaining between them. Germline-derived CDR1 and CDR2 are MNHEY and SVGAGI. The CDR3 loop is CASSYPDRQEQFF. The CDR3 coding sequence is TGTGCCAGCAGTTACCCCGACAGGCAAGAGCAGTTCTTC.

The chain has TRBV12-3 or TRBV12-4 and TRBJ2-2, with TRBD2 as a possible D gene (7 bases). The V and J ends lost 5 bases and 6 bases respectively, with 16 bases between them. The CDR3 sequence is 15 residues long. The DNA of the CDR3 is TGTGCCAGCAGTAGGGGGGGCGAAAGTTCCGGGGAGCTGTTTTTT. Translation gives CASSRGGESSGELFF.

The rearrangement joins TRBV20-1 to TRBJ2-1, with 10 bases lining up with TRBD2. The germline gives CDR1 DFQATT, CDR2 SNEGSKA (reference sequence). The junction had 12 bases not matched to a gene; V was cut back by 6 bases and J by 10 bases. The CDR3 covers 14 residues. CDR3 DNA sequence: TGCAGTGCCCAGCGGGAGGGCCGGGACACGGAGCAGTTCTTC. This codes for CSAQREGRDTEQFF.

The rearrangement joins TRBV5-1 to TRBJ1-5; no definite D call. The CDR3 totals 14 residues. Germline CDR1 reads SGHRS; CDR2 reads YFSETQ. The germline V and J ends were trimmed by 0 bases and 9 bases, with 13 bases remaining between them. The CDR3 DNA is TGCGCCAGCAGCTTGGAAGGTGAGGCCTGGCCCCAGCATTTT. This sequence encodes CASSLEGEAWPQHF.

This chain joins TRBV19 and TRBJ1-6, with D tentatively TRBD1 (5 bases). Germline V gene lookup returns CDR1 LNHDA and CDR2 SQIVND (reference sequence). Trimming shortened V by 9 bases and J by 6 bases, and 15 bases separated the two germline ends. The CDR3 loop spans 14 amino acids. The CDR3 region is CARGRYPGNSPLHF. In nucleotides, the CDR3 is TGTGCCAGGGGACGATACCCCGGTAATTCACCCCTCCACTTT.

There are many counts of this clonotype. The J gene is TRBJ2-4, the V gene TRBV28; 10 bases align to TRBD1. With 5 bases clipped from V and 9 bases from J, the junction kept 10 bases outside the gene matches. This CDR3 is built from 15 residues. Germline V gene lookup returns CDR1 MDHEN and CDR2 SYDVKM. The CDR3 region is CASSILGTGEGIQYF. CDR3 nucleotide sequence: TGTGCCAGCAGTATCCTCGGGACAGGGGAAGGCATTCAGTACTTC.

A few counts support this clonotype. The chain uses TRBV7-2 and TRBJ1-2; a possible D gene is TRBD1 (5 bases). Trimming stripped 5 bases from V and 4 bases from J, with 11 bases between. CDR1 is SGHTA and CDR2 is FQGNSA in the germline V gene. This CDR3 is built from 13 residues. CDR3 in DNA: TGTGCCAGCAGCCCCGGGGGGATCTATGGCTACACCTTC. Translated, it gives CASSPGGIYGYTF.

This clonotype was picked up a small number of times. V and J are TRBV25-1 and TRBJ1-2, with D possibly TRBD1 on 5 matching bases. This CDR3 is 13 amino acids long. The germline V gene encodes CDR1 MGHDK and CDR2 SYGVNS. Trimming left V 4 bases short and J 4 bases short, with 10 bases between. The CDR3 protein is CASSGDSSYGYTF. CDR3 DNA sequence: TGTGCCAGCAGTGGCGACAGCAGCTATGGCTACACCTTC.

The chain joins TRBV29-1 to TRBJ1-2; D is uncertain. The V and J ends lost 4 bases and 4 bases respectively, with 10 bases between them. The germline V gene has CDR1 SQVTM and CDR2 ANQGSEA. The CDR3 contains 12 residues. The chain's CDR3 is CSVVRVSYGYTF. DNA for the CDR3: TGCAGCGTTGTCCGGGTCTCCTATGGCTACACCTTC. Complete variable domain (other parts from reference TRBV29-1 and TRBJ1-2): SAVISQKPSRDICQRGTSLTIQCQVDSQVTMMFWYRQQPGQSLTLIATANQGSEATYESGFVIDKFPISRPNLTFSTLTVSNMSPEDSSIYLCSVVRVSYGYTFGSGTRLTVV.

The V and J genes are TRBV20-1 and TRBJ2-7, with a possible D match to TRBD1 (6 bases). Germline CDR1 reads DFQATT; CDR2 reads SNEGSKA (reference sequence). The length of the CDR3 is 12 residues. Trimming shortened V by 5 bases and J by 2 bases, and 10 bases separated the two germline ends. The CDR3 DNA sequence: TGCAGTGCTGCACAGGGAACCTACGAGCAGTACTTC. Translation: CSAAQGTYEQYF.